This is a list of T cell receptor beta chains from one sample in a study of blood T cell repertoires in COVID-19. Only in-frame clones appear in the TCRdb table, and some are missing; sequencing was by immunoSEQ multiplex PCR. Counted here are 200,000 or so clones, roughly 88% occurring once; the ten biggest clones make up approximately 2.3%. The sample taken for sequencing was peripheral blood. The source is a man aged 35 to 55 who had recovered from COVID-19. Both conserved end residues are part of each CDR3. The D gene is left open where the match is weak. The size entry is marked missing in some rows and otherwise reads once, few, many or a size class.

NA	TRBD1	TRBV20-1	TRBJ1-1	CSASTGEGPEAFF	TGCAGTGCGAGTACAGGGGAAGGCCCTGAAGCTTTCTTT
NA	NA	TRBV7-2	TRBJ2-3	CASRRGPNTDTQYF	TGTGCCAGCAGGCGGGGGCCAAACACCGATACGCAGTATTTT
NA	NA	TRBV21-1	TRBJ1-5	CASSKEGVNQPQHF	TGTGCCAGCAGCAAAGAGGGGGTCAATCAGCCCCAGCATTTT
NA	TRBD2	TRBV5-6	TRBJ2-5	CASSLSGAGGVETQYF	TGTGCCAGCAGCTTGTCCGGAGCGGGAGGAGTTGAGACCCAGTACTTC
NA	NA	TRBV5-1	TRBJ2-7	CASSTGTISAYEQYF	TGCGCCAGCAGCACAGGGACGATCAGTGCCTACGAGCAGTACTTC
few	TRBD1	TRBV4-1	TRBJ2-7	CASSPAGTGTSNYEQYF	TGCGCCAGCAGCCCTGCCGGGACAGGGACGTCCAACTACGAGCAGTACTTC
NA	NA	TRBV27	TRBJ1-6	CASSLWYGGNSPLHF	TGTGCCAGCAGTTTATGGTACGGGGGAAATTCACCCCTCCACTTT
NA	TRBD1	TRBV4-1	TRBJ1-2	CASSQDGQGTPGYTF	TGCGCCAGCAGCCAAGATGGACAGGGAACGCCTGGCTACACCTTC
NA	NA	TRBV6-1	TRBJ2-1	CASSEAGLAGEQFF	TGTGCCAGCAGTGAAGCAGGGCTAGCCGGTGAGCAGTTCTTC
NA	NA	TRBV5-4	TRBJ2-3	CASSLGLPSFTDTQYF	TGTGCCAGCAGCTTGGGACTACCTTCTTTCACAGATACGCAGTATTTT
NA	NA	TRBV5-1	TRBJ2-1	CASSWLGGSYNEQFF	TGCGCCAGCAGCTGGCTAGGGGGTTCCTACAATGAGCAGTTCTTC
once	TRBD1	TRBV11-3	TRBJ1-2	CASSRKGRGLYGYTF	TGTGCCAGCAGCCGAAAGGGCAGGGGGCTTTATGGCTACACCTTC
once	NA	TRBV7-2	TRBJ1-1	CASSVRLQNTEAFF	TGTGCCAGCAGCGTCAGACTGCAGAACACTGAAGCTTTCTTT
NA	NA	TRBV19	TRBJ1-5	CASHREGLGDAYSNQPQHF	TGTGCCAGTCACAGGGAGGGATTAGGGGATGCTTATAGCAATCAGCCCCAGCATTTT
NA	TRBD1	TRBV6-1	TRBJ1-3	CASSGQDRGSGNTIYF	TGTGCCAGCAGTGGCCAGGACAGGGGGTCTGGAAACACCATATATTTT
NA	TRBD2	TRBV7-2	TRBJ2-1	CASSLGLAGTNEQFF	TGTGCCAGCAGCTTGGGACTAGCGGGAACCAATGAGCAGTTCTTC
NA	NA	TRBV7-2	TRBJ1-5	CASSLSGGSLRNQPQHF	TGTGCCAGCAGCTTAAGTGGGGGCAGCCTTAGGAATCAGCCCCAGCATTTT
NA	TRBD2	TRBV18	TRBJ2-7	CASSAGTNPGSEQYF	TGTGCCAGCTCAGCCGGGACTAATCCCGGCTCCGAGCAGTACTTC
NA	TRBD1	TRBV2	TRBJ1-2	CASSGQGANYGYTF	TGTGCCAGCAGCGGACAGGGGGCGAACTATGGCTACACCTTC
few	NA	TRBV5-4	TRBJ1-2	CASSIQGLDYGYTF	TGTGCCAGCAGCATACAGGGTCTCGACTATGGCTACACCTTC
NA	NA	TRBV10-3	TRBJ2-7	CAVKGARLTYEQYF	TGTGCCGTTAAAGGGGCTAGATTGACCTACGAGCAGTACTTC
NA	NA	TRBV12-3/TRBV12-4	TRBJ2-2	CASSLISTGELFF	TGTGCCAGCAGCCTGATTAGCACCGGGGAGCTGTTTTTT
NA	TRBD1	TRBV11-3	TRBJ2-7	CATMTGTGGAEQYF	TGTGCCACCATGACCGGGACAGGGGGCGCCGAGCAGTACTTC
NA	TRBD1	TRBV6-2/TRBV6-3	TRBJ2-7	CASSQGGNYEQYF	TGTGCCAGCAGCCAAGGGGGCAACTACGAGCAGTACTTC
NA	NA	TRBV6-5	TRBJ1-1	CASSKLQGRATEAFF	TGTGCCAGCAGTAAATTACAGGGCAGGGCCACTGAAGCTTTCTTT
NA	NA	TRBV7-8	TRBJ1-1	CASSAPRSRAYTEAFF	TGTGCCAGCAGCGCCCCTCGGAGCAGGGCCTACACTGAAGCTTTCTTT
NA	NA	TRBV4-3	TRBJ1-2	CASSQQQGNYGYTF	TGCGCCAGCAGCCAACAACAGGGTAACTATGGCTACACCTTC
NA	NA	TRBV11-3	TRBJ2-7	CASSTRQLLGEQYF	TGTGCCAGCAGCACCAGACAGCTCCTCGGGGAGCAGTACTTC
NA	NA	TRBV7-9	TRBJ2-5	CASVDTGDRETQYF	TGTGCCAGCGTCGATACAGGAGATCGAGAGACCCAGTACTTC
NA	TRBD1	TRBV7-9	TRBJ2-3	CASSRTGDSSDTQYF	TGTGCCAGCAGCCGGACAGGTGATTCCTCAGATACGCAGTATTTT
NA	TRBD2	TRBV7-8	TRBJ2-3	CASSIFGGGAGDTQYF	TGTGCCAGCAGCATATTTGGCGGGGGGGCAGGAGATACGCAGTATTTT
NA	TRBD1	TRBV19	TRBJ2-2	CASSTKTGYTGELFF	TGTGCCAGTAGTACAAAGACAGGGTACACCGGGGAGCTGTTTTTT
once	NA	TRBV2	TRBJ1-6	CASSEAPRDSPLHF	TGTGCCAGCAGTGAAGCACCCCGGGATTCACCCCTCCACTTT
NA	NA	TRBV6-6	TRBJ1-3	CASIQTGGNTIYF	TGTGCCAGCATACAGACAGGTGGAAACACCATATATTTT
NA	NA	TRBV10-3	TRBJ2-7	CATREEGATYEQYF	TGTGCCACACGAGAAGAAGGGGCGACGTACGAGCAGTACTTC
NA	NA	TRBV18	TRBJ2-7	CASSPPVVHEQYF	TGTGCCAGCTCACCACCGGTAGTACACGAGCAGTACTTC
NA	NA	TRBV7-8	TRBJ1-2	CASSLRGGYGYTF	TGTGCCAGCAGCTTACGAGGCGGCTATGGCTACACCTTC
NA	TRBD2	TRBV10-2	TRBJ2-3	CASSVLAGGPTGPSTDTQYF	TGCGCCAGCAGTGTTCTAGCGGGAGGGCCAACAGGCCCCAGCACAGATACGCAGTATTTT
NA	NA	TRBV7-2	TRBJ2-2	CASSLGRANTGELFF	TGTGCCAGCAGCTTAGGCAGGGCGAACACCGGGGAGCTGTTTTTT
NA	TRBD1	TRBV6-6	TRBJ2-7	CASRPHDRDVSEQYF	TGTGCCAGCAGACCCCACGACAGGGATGTTAGCGAGCAGTACTTC
NA	TRBD1	TRBV19	TRBJ1-2	CASSIYRGRGYTF	TGTGCCAGTAGTATTTACAGGGGGCGCGGCTACACCTTC
NA	TRBD1	TRBV6-5	TRBJ2-1	CASSYSPGQGYNEQFF	TGTGCCAGCAGTTACTCTCCGGGACAGGGCTACAATGAGCAGTTCTTC
NA	NA	TRBV6-5	TRBJ1-2	CASIQSGLTYGYTF	TGTGCCAGCATTCAATCGGGACTGACGTATGGCTACACCTTC
NA	NA	TRBV30	TRBJ1-5	CAWRTGGGQPQHF	TGTGCCTGGAGGACAGGTGGTGGGCAGCCCCAGCATTTT
NA	NA	TRBV11-2	TRBJ1-1	CASSAQGSLEAFF	TGTGCCAGCAGCGCCCAGGGATCCTTGGAAGCTTTCTTT
NA	NA	TRBV12-5	TRBJ1-1	CASGLVPGNTEAFF	TGTGCTAGTGGTTTGGTACCCGGGAACACTGAAGCTTTCTTT
NA	NA	TRBV19	TRBJ1-5	CASRGLQDPSNQPQHF	TGTGCCAGTAGGGGTCTTCAGGATCCTAGCAATCAGCCCCAGCATTTT
NA	TRBD2	TRBV2	TRBJ2-1	CASSGASGGVNEQFF	TGTGCCAGCAGTGGCGCTAGCGGGGGGGTTAATGAGCAGTTCTTC
once	NA	TRBV3-1/TRBV3-2	TRBJ1-2	CASSPRTRDGYTF	TGTGCCAGCAGCCCCAGGACCAGGGATGGCTACACCTTC
NA	TRBD2	TRBV10-2	TRBJ2-3	CASALLAGVTDTQYF	TGCGCCAGCGCGCTATTAGCGGGGGTAACAGATACGCAGTATTTT
NA	TRBD2	TRBV11-2	TRBJ2-3	CASSLVPAGRQYF	TGTGCCAGCAGCTTAGTCCCAGCGGGGCGTCAGTATTTT